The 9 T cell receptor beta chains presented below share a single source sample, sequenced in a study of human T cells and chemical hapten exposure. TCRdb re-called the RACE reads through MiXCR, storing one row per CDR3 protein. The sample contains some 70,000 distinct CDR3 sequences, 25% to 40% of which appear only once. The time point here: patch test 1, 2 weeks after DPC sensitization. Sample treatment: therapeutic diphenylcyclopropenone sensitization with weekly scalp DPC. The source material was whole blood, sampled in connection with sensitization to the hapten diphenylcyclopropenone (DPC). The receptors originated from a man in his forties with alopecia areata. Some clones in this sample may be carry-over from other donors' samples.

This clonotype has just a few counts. CDR3 DNA: TGTGCCAGCAGCTTGAGGACCCAGTGGGAGTCCTACGAGCAGTACTTC. It translates to CASSLRTQWESYEQYF. This chain uses TRBV7-2 with TRBJ2-7; TRBD2 is a possible D gene (5 bases). Between the trimmed V and J ends, which lost 3 bases and 1 base, there was a span of 16 bases. This CDR3 is 16 amino acids long. Per germline, CDR1 SGHTA and CDR2 FQGNSA.

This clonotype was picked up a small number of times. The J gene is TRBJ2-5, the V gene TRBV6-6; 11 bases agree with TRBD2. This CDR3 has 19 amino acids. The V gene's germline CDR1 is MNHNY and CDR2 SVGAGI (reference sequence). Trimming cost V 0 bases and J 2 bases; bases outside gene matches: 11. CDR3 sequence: CASSYSWAGTSGMQETQYF. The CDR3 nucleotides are TGTGCCAGCAGTTACTCGTGGGCCGGGACTAGCGGAATGCAAGAGACCCAGTACTTC.

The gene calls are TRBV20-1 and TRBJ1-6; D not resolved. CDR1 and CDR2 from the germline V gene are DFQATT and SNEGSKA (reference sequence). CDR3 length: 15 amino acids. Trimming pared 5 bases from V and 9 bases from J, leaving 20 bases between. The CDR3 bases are TGCAGTGCTCGAAGGCAAAAGAGGGCATTTTCACCCCTCCACTTT. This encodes CSARRQKRAFSPLHF.

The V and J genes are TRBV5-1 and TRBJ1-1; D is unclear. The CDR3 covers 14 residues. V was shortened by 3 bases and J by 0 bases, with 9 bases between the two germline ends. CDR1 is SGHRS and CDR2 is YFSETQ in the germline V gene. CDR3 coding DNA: TGCGCCAGCAGCTCTTCAGGCGTGAACACTGAAGCTTTCTTT. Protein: CASSSSGVNTEAFF. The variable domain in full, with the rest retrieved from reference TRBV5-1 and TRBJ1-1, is KAGVTQTPRYLIKTRGQQVTLSCSPISGHRSVSWYQQTPGQGLQFLFEYFSETQRNKGNFPGRFSGRQFSNSRSEMNVSTLELGDSALYLCASSSSGVNTEAFFGQGTRLTVV.

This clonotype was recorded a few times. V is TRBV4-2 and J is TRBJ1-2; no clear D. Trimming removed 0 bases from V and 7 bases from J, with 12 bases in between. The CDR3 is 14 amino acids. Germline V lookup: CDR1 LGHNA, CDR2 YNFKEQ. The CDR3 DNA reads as TGTGCCAGCAGCCAAGATGTAACCGGTCGTGGCTACACCTTC. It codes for CASSQDVTGRGYTF.

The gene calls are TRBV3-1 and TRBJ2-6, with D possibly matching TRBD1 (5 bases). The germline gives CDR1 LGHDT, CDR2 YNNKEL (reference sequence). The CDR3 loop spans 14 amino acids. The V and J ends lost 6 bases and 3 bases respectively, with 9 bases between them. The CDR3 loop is CASRSGFGANVLTF. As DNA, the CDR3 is TGTGCCAGCAGATCAGGGTTTGGGGCCAACGTCCTGACTTTC.

Written as DNA, the CDR3 is TGTGCCAGCAGCCGAACCCGGGACGTCTCCTACGAGCAGTACTTC. Its translation is CASSRTRDVSYEQYF. The chain combines TRBV11-2 with TRBJ2-7, with D perhaps TRBD1 or TRBD2 (5 bases each). CDR3 size: 15 residues. Trimming removed 5 bases at V and 0 bases at J, with 14 bases between. In germline, CDR1 is SGHAT, CDR2 FQNNGV. The full variable domain, rest sourced from reference TRBV11-2 and TRBJ2-7, is EAGVAQSPRYKIIEKRQSVAFWCNPISGHATLYWYQQILGQGPKLLIQFQNNGVVDDSQLPKDRFSAERLKGVDSTLKIQPAKLEDSAVYLCASSRTRDVSYEQYFGPGTRLTVT.

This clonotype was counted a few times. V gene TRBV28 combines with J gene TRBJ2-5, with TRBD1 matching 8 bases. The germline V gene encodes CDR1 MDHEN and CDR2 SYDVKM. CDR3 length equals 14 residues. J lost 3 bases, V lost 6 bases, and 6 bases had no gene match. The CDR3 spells CASRPGGQKETQYF. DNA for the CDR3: TGTGCCAGCAGGCCAGGGGGCCAAAAAGAGACCCAGTACTTC.

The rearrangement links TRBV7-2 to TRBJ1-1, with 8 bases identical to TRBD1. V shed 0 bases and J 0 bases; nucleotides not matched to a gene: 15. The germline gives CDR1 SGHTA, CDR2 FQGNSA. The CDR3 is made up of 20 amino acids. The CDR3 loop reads CASSLAALGQGLLMNTEAFF. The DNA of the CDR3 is TGTGCCAGCAGCTTAGCGGCGTTAGGACAGGGCCTTTTAATGAACACTGAAGCTTTCTTT.